One and the same sample provided the 17 T cell receptor beta chains below, sequenced in a study of OX40 agonist ivuxolimab in advanced cancers. TCRdb's table, derived via immunoSEQ multiplex PCR, lists solely in-frame clones and lacks some. The sample lists fewer than 100,000 clones, around 88% occurring once. Sequencing used CD4+ or CD8+ T cells sorted from blood, obtained in a trial of the OX40 agonist ivuxolimab. The receptor set was obtained from an adult with an advanced solid tumor such as melanoma, head and neck, liver or kidney cancer.

This sequence joins TRBV19 and TRBJ1-2, with D maybe TRBD1 (5 bases). The length of the CDR3 is 14 residues. Germline loops: CDR1 LNHDA, CDR2 SQIVND (reference sequence). V was cut by 4 bases and J by 7 bases, with 16 bases left in between. CDR3 protein: CASSTTTADGGYTF. The CDR3 region has the DNA TGTGCCAGTAGTACTACGACAGCGGACGGTGGCTACACCTTC. The whole variable domain, filled in from reference TRBV19 and TRBJ1-2, reads DGGITQSPKYLFRKEGQNVTLSCEQNLNHDAMYWYRQDPGQGLRLIYYSQIVNDFQKGDIAEGYSVSREKKESFPLTVTSAQKNPTAFYLCASSTTTADGGYTFGSGTRLTVV.

The table lists this clone with a few counts. The chain combines TRBV7-6 with TRBJ1-2; 9 bases agree with TRBD1. Trimming removed 1 base from V and 4 bases from J; junction bases left unmatched: 7. CDR1 and CDR2 from the germline V gene are SGHVS and FNYEAQ. The CDR3 covers 16 residues. CDR3 DNA: TGTGCCAGCAGCTTAGAGGGACAGGGCAGTTCCTATGGCTACACCTTC. This codes for CASSLEGQGSSYGYTF.

The chain couples TRBV6-5 to TRBJ2-7, with 11 bases fitting TRBD1. CDR1 is MNHEY, CDR2 SVGAGI, per germline. The junction had 7 bases not matched to a gene; V was cut back by 8 bases and J by 7 bases. This CDR3 comprises 13 residues. The CDR3 here is CASQGQGAREQYF. The DNA of the CDR3 is TGTGCCAGCCAAGGACAGGGGGCGCGGGAGCAGTACTTC.

The chain combines TRBV7-9 with TRBJ1-1; D unclear. CDR3 size: 16 residues. Between the trimmed V and J ends, which lost 4 bases and 0 bases, there was a span of 15 bases. CDR1 SEHNR and CDR2 FQNEAQ come from the germline V gene (reference sequence). The CDR3 sequence: CASSSIRRGMNTEAFF. The CDR3 nucleotides are TGTGCCAGCAGCTCGATCAGGCGGGGTATGAACACTGAAGCTTTCTTT.

The rearrangement links TRBV4-1 to TRBJ2-1; weak D call: TRBD2 (6 bases). Germline assignment: CDR1 MGHRA and CDR2 YSYEKL. V lost 3 bases, J lost 8 bases, and 20 bases lay in between. The CDR3 spans 16 residues. DNA of the CDR3: TGCGCCAGCAGCCAGGCCCACAGCAGGGAGGTCGATGAGCAGTTCTTC. This translates into CASSQAHSREVDEQFF.

This rearrangement joins TRBV7-9 to TRBJ1-3; 7 nucleotides align to TRBD1. The CDR3 loop spans 14 amino acids. V lost 5 bases, J lost 2 bases, and 3 bases stayed unmatched. Per the germline V gene, CDR1 is SEHNR and CDR2 is FQNEAQ (reference sequence). CDR3 sequence (DNA): TGTGCCAGCAGCGGGGGGACAGCTGGAAACACCATATATTTT. It encodes CASSGGTAGNTIYF. The variable domain in full, with the rest retrieved from reference TRBV7-9 and TRBJ1-3, is DTGVSQNPRHKITKRGQNVTFRCDPISEHNRLYWYRQTLGQGPEFLTYFQNEAQLEKSRLLSDRFSAERPKGSFSTLEIQRTEQGDSAMYLCASSGGTAGNTIYFGEGSWLTVV.

The gene calls are TRBV15 and TRBJ2-7, with 7 bases matching TRBD1. The length of the CDR3 is 13 residues. With 6 bases clipped from V and 3 bases from J, the junction kept 5 bases outside the gene matches. The germline gives CDR1 LNHNV, CDR2 YYDKDF (reference sequence). The DNA for the CDR3 is TGTGCCACCAGTGGGGGACAGAACTACGAGCAGTACTTC. This gives the protein CATSGGQNYEQYF.

The V and J genes are TRBV13 and TRBJ2-3; TRBD2 agrees at 7 bases. The CDR3 totals 14 residues. The trim removed 6 bases at V and 5 bases at J, leaving 8 bases unmatched. CDR1 is PRHDT and CDR2 is FYEKMQ in the germline V gene (reference sequence). CDR3 nucleotides: TGTGCCAGCAGTTTGCGGGAGTTGAGAGATACGCAGTATTTT. Amino acids: CASSLRELRDTQYF.

The gene calls are TRBV2 and TRBJ2-5; 8 nucleotides match TRBD2. Germline CDR1 SNHLY, CDR2 FYNNEI. The CDR3 is 14 amino acids. V dropped 5 bases and J dropped 4; count of bases not matched to a gene: 6. CDR3 protein: CASSYRRGGETQYF. CDR3 DNA: TGTGCCAGCAGTTACAGACGGGGGGGAGAGACCCAGTACTTC.

V is TRBV4-1 and J is TRBJ2-7, with D perhaps TRBD2 (5 bases). Trimming shortened V by 6 bases and J by 6 bases, and 21 bases separated the two germline ends. The CDR3 totals 15 residues. Per the germline V gene, CDR1 is MGHRA and CDR2 is YSYEKL. DNA for the CDR3: TGCGCCAGCAGTCGCGAGACTGGATCGGGGTTCGAGCAGTACTTC. This translates into CASSRETGSGFEQYF.

This clone was picked up one time. The J gene is TRBJ2-2, the V gene TRBV5-4, with D tentatively TRBD2 (6 bases). The germline gives CDR1 SGHNT, CDR2 YYREEE (reference sequence). Trimming stripped 2 bases from V and 0 bases from J, with 17 bases between. This CDR3 has 18 residues. CDR3 sequence: CASSFGSVGGANTGELFF. The CDR3 DNA reads as TGTGCCAGCAGCTTTGGGTCCGTGGGGGGTGCGAACACCGGGGAGCTGTTTTTT.

This sequence joins TRBV11-3 and TRBJ2-1, with D perhaps matching TRBD1 (6 bases). Between the trimmed V and J ends, which lost 0 bases and 4 bases, there was a span of 16 bases. CDR1 is SGHNT and CDR2 is YENEEA in the germline V gene. CDR3 length: 17 amino acids. The CDR3 is CASSLDGAGVGYNEQFF. The CDR3, as DNA: TGTGCCAGCAGCTTAGACGGGGCAGGGGTCGGATACAATGAGCAGTTCTTC.

V gene TRBV19 combines with J gene TRBJ1-1, with D possibly matching TRBD1 (5 bases). CDR3 length: 15 residues. Germline lookup yields CDR1 LNHDA and CDR2 SQIVND (reference sequence). Between the trimmed V and J ends, which lost 4 bases and 0 bases, there was a span of 12 bases. CDR3 protein: CASSRWGTVNTEAFF. The CDR3 nucleotides read TGTGCCAGTAGTAGGTGGGGCACCGTGAACACTGAAGCTTTCTTT. Full variable domain (outside the CDR3, taken from reference TRBV19 and TRBJ1-1): DGGITQSPKYLFRKEGQNVTLSCEQNLNHDAMYWYRQDPGQGLRLIYYSQIVNDFQKGDIAEGYSVSREKKESFPLTVTSAQKNPTAFYLCASSRWGTVNTEAFFGQGTRLTVV.

The chain recombines TRBV19 with TRBJ1-4; the D is unclear. The CDR3 spans 11 residues. Germline lookup yields CDR1 LNHDA and CDR2 SQIVND (reference sequence). The ends were cut back, 3 bases at V and 7 bases at J, with 3 bases in the middle. The CDR3 region is CASSITEKLFF. The CDR3 nucleotides read TGTGCCAGTAGTATTACTGAAAAACTGTTTTTT.

The V and J genes are TRBV23-1 and TRBJ2-3, with a tentative D call TRBD1 (5 bases). TRBV23-1 is marked as an open reading frame, function uncertain. The CDR3 is 16 amino acids. V lost 0 bases, J lost 3 bases, and 13 bases lay in between. The CDR3: CASSQSEQVTTDTQYF. The CDR3 DNA reads as TGCGCCAGCAGTCAATCGGAACAGGTGACAACAGATACGCAGTATTTT.

The gene calls are TRBV28 and TRBJ1-6; TRBD1 matches at 7 bases. Germline assignment: CDR1 MDHEN and CDR2 SYDVKM. The V and J ends lost 6 bases and 4 bases, in that order; junction bases with no gene match: 3. CDR3 size: 14 residues. The CDR3 coding sequence is TGTGCCAGCAGAAAGGGACAGTATAATTCACCCCTCCACTTT. Translated, it gives CASRKGQYNSPLHF.

This clone has only a few counts. The gene calls are TRBV6-1 and TRBJ1-5, with D uncertain. The CDR3 runs 12 residues. Trimming pared 7 bases from V and 0 bases from J, leaving 4 bases between. Germline V CDR1 and CDR2: MNHNS, SASEGT. The CDR3 DNA is TGTGCCAGCAAGTATAGCAATCAGCCCCAGCATTTT. Its translation is CASKYSNQPQHF.